The present TCR beta chain was sequenced within a study of blood T cell repertoires in COVID-19. Methods used by the authors: Scientists estimated how many nucleated cells there were by amplifying reference gene primers. Assay: immunoSEQ multiplex PCR; the TCRdb copy retains only in-frame clones and omits some. V and J calls and clone size are those listed in that table; D and trimming were worked out from the DNA. In the table there are approximately 230,000 clones, just over 85% of which are singletons. Material for sequencing was peripheral blood. The clonotype comes from a man aged 25 to 45 who had recovered from COVID-19.

CDR3 bases: TGTGCCAGCAGCTGGAGGGATTGGAGCAATCAGCCCCAGCATTTT. Translation gives CASSWRDWSNQPQHF. This chain joins TRBV11-2 and TRBJ1-5; D ambiguous. From germline, CDR1 is SGHAT and CDR2 FQNNGV. Trimming removed 4 bases at V and 1 base at J, with 11 bases between. This CDR3 contains 15 residues.